This paragraph covers one T cell receptor (beta chain) sequence. These data come from a study of blood T cell repertoires in COVID-19. V lost 1 base and J lost 4, with 8 bases in between. CDR3 length: 14 amino acids. Looked up from germline, CDR1 is MNHNY and CDR2 is SVGAGI (reference sequence). As handled by the study authors: Estimates of nucleated cell counts were drawn from the amplification of reference gene primers. Sequenced by immunoSEQ multiplex PCR; TCRdb stores in-frame clones only, minus some. For V, J and clone size, that table is used; D and trimming come from the DNA. The table has some 120,000 clones, 70% to 90% seen once.

The V and J genes are TRBV6-6 and TRBJ1-5; D unclear. This sequence originates from a woman of 80 years or more with acute or convalescent COVID-19. Sequenced material: peripheral blood. The CDR3 loop reads CASSYFTGNQPQHF. The DNA for the CDR3 is TGTGCCAGCAGTTACTTCACGGGGAATCAGCCCCAGCATTTT.